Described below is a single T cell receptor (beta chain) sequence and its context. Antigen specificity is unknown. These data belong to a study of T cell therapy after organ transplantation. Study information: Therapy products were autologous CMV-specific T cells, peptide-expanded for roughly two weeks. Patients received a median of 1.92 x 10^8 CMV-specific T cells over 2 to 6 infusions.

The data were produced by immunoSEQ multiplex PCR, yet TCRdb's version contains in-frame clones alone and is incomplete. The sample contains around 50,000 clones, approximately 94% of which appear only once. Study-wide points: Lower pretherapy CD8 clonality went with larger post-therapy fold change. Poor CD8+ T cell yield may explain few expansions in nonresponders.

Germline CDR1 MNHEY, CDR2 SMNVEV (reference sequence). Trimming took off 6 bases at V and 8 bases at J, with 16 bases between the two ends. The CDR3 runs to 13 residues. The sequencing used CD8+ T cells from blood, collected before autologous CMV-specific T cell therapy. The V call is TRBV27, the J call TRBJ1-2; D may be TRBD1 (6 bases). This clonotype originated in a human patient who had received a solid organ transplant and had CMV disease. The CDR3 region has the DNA TGTGCCAGCAGCCCAGACAGGCTCGGAGGCTACACCTTC. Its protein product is CASSPDRLGGYTF.